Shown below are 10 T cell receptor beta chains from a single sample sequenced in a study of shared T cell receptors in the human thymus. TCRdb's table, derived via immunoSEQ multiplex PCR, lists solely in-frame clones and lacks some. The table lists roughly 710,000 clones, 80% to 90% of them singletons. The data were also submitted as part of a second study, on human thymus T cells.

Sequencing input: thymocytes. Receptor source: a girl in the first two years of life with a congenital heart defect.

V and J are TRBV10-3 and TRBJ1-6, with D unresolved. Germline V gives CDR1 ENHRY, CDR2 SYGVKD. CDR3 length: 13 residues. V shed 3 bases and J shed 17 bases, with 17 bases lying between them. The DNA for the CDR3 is TGTGCCATCAGTGAATCGGGCGTAAAGGACTTCCACTTT. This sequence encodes CAISESGVKDFHF.

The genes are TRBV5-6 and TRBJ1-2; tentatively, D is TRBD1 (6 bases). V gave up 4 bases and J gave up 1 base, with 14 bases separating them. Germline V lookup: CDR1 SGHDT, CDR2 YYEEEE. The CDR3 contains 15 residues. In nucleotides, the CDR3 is TGTGCCAGCAGCCATGCCCAGGGGTTTAACTATGGCTACACCTTC. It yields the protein CASSHAQGFNYGYTF.

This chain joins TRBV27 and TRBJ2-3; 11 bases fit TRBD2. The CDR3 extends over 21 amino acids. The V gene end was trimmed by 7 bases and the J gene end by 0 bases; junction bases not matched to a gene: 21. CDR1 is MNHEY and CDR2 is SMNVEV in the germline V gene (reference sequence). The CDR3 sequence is CASTWEVAGGPRLPSTDTQYF. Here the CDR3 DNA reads TGTGCCAGCACTTGGGAGGTAGCGGGGGGGCCCAGGCTTCCTAGCACAGATACGCAGTATTTT.

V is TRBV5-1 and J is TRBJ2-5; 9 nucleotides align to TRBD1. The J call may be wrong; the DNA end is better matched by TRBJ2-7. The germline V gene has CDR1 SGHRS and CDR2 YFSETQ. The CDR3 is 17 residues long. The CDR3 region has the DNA TGCGCCAGCAGCTTGGAAATTGTGACAGGGGGGACCTACGAGCAGTACTTC. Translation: CASSLEIVTGGTYEQYF.

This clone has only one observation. CDR3 sequence reads: CASSLAVRAGVSYEQYF. The CDR3 DNA reads as TGCGCCAGCAGCTTGGCCGTACGAGCGGGGGTCTCCTACGAGCAGTACTTC. V and J are TRBV5-1 and TRBJ2-7, with TRBD2 matching 8 bases. V dropped 0 bases and J dropped 0; count of bases not matched to a gene: 8. The CDR3 loop spans 17 amino acids. In germline, CDR1 is SGHRS, CDR2 YFSETQ.

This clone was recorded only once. CDR3 loop: CASSLGLAGSDTQYF. In DNA form, the CDR3 reads TGTGCCAGCAGCTTAGGACTAGCGGGTTCAGATACGCAGTATTTT. The chain uses TRBV7-2 and TRBJ2-3; 10 nucleotides match TRBD2. The CDR3 runs 15 residues. Looked up from germline, CDR1 is SGHTA and CDR2 is FQGNSA. The V gene end was trimmed by 1 base and the J gene end by 4 bases; junction bases not matched to a gene: 2.

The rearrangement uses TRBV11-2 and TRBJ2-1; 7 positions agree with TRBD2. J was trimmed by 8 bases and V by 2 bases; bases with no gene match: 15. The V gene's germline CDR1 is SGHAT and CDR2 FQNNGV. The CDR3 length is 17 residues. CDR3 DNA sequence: TGTGCCAGCAGCTTACCGAACGGGAGCGGGGTCTTACATGAGCAGTTCTTC. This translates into CASSLPNGSGVLHEQFF.

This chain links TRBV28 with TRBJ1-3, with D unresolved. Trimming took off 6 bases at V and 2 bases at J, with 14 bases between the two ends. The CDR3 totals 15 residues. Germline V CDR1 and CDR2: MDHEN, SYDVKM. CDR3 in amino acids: CASRGVGRTGNTIYF. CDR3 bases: TGTGCCAGCAGGGGCGTTGGCAGGACTGGAAACACCATATATTTT.

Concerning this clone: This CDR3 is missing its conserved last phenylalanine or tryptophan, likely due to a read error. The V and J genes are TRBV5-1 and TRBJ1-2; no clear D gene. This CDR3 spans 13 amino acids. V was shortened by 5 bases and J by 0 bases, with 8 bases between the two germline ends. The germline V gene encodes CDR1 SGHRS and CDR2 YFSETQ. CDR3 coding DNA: TGCGCCAGCAGGCGCTACTCTAACTATGGCTACACCCTC. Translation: CASRRYSNYGYTL.

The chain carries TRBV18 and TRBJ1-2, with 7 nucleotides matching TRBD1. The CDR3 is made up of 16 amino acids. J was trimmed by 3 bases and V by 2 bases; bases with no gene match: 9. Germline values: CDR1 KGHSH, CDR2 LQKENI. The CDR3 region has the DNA TGTGCCAGCTCACCAGGGGTTAGGGGGCAGGACTATGGCTACACCTTC. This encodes CASSPGVRGQDYGYTF.